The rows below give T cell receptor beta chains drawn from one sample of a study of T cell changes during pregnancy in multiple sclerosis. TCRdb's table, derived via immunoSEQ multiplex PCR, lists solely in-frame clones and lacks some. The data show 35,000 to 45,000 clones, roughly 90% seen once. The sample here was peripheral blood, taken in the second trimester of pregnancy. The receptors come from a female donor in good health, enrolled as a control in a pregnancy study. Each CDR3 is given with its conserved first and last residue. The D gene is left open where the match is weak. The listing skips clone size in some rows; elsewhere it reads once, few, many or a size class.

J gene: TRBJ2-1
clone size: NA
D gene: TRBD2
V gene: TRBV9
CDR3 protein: CASSVAAGGGANEQFF
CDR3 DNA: TGTGCCAGCAGCGTAGCTGCCGGCGGGGGGGCTAATGAGCAGTTCTTC

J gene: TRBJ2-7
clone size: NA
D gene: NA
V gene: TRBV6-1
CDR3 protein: CASSEGVRQLYEQYF
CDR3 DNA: TGTGCCAGCAGTGAAGGGGTCCGACAGCTTTACGAGCAGTACTTC

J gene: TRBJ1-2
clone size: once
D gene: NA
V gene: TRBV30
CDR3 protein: CAWMRENYGYTF
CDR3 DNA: TGTGCCTGGATGAGGGAGAACTATGGCTACACCTTC

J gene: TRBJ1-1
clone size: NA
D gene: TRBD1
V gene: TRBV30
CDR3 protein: CAWSQGGLGTEAFF
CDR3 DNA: TGTGCCTGGAGTCAGGGGGGACTGGGCACTGAAGCTTTCTTT

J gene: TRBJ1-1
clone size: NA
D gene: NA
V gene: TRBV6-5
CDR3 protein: CASSSGFGQLNTEAFF
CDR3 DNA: TGTGCCAGCAGTTCCGGTTTTGGACAGCTGAACACTGAAGCTTTCTTT

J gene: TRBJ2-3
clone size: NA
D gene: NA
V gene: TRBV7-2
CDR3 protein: CASSRELGTDTQYF
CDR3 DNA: TGTGCCAGCAGCCGAGAGTTAGGCACAGATACGCAGTATTTT

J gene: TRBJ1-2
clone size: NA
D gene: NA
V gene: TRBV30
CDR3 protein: CAWTAGEGYGYTF
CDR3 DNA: TGTGCCTGGACTGCAGGGGAGGGCTATGGCTACACCTTC

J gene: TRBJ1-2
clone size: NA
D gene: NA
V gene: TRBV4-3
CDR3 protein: CASSQESYGYTF
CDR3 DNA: TGCGCCAGCAGCCAAGAGAGCTATGGCTACACCTTC

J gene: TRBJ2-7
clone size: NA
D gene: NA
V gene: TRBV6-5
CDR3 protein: CASSPGFEQYF
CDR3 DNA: TGTGCCAGCAGCCCAGGGTTTGAGCAGTACTTC

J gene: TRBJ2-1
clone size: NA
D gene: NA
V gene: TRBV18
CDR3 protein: CASSVRGNNEQFF
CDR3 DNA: TGTGCCAGCTCAGTCCGGGGAAACAATGAGCAGTTCTTC

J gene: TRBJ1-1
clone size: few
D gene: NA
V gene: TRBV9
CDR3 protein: CASSGGQMNTEAFF
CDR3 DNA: TGTGCCAGCAGCGGCGGACAGATGAACACTGAAGCTTTCTTT

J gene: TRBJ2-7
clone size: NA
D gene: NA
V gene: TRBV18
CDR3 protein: CASSPREEYEQYF
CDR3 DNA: TGTGCCAGCTCACCCCGGGAAGAGTACGAGCAGTACTTC

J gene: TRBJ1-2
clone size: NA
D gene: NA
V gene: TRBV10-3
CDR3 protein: CAISGVVVNYGYTF
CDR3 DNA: TGTGCCATCAGTGGAGTTGTAGTGAACTATGGCTACACCTTC

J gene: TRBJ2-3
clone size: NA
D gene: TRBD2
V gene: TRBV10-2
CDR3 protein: CASRELAGASHTQYF
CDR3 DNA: TGCGCCAGCAGGGAGCTAGCGGGGGCGTCACATACGCAGTATTTT

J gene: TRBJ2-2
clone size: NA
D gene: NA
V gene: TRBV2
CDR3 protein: CASSEIAGMLTGELFF
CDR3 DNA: TGTGCCAGCAGTGAGATAGCAGGGATGTTAACCGGGGAGCTGTTTTTT

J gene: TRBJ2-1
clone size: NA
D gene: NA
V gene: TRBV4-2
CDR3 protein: CASSQRGGEIADNEQFF
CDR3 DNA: TGTGCCAGCAGCCAAAGGGGGGGGGAGATTGCTGACAATGAGCAGTTCTTC

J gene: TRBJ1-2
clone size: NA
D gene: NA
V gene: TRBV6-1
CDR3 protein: CASSDIPAPRF
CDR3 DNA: TGTGCCAGCAGTGACATCCCGGCCCCCAGGTTC

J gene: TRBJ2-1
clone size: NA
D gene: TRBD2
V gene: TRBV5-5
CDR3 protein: CASSRLAGGTYNEQFF
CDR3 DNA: TGTGCCAGCAGCAGGCTAGCGGGGGGCACCTACAATGAGCAGTTCTTC

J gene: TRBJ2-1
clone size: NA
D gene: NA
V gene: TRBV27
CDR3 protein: CASSPGGGGYNEQFF
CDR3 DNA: TGTGCCAGCAGTCCCGGTGGGGGAGGCTACAATGAGCAGTTCTTC

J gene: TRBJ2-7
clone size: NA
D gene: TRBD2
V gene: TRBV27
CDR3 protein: CANSLASGRAGEQYF
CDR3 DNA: TGTGCCAACAGTTTAGCTAGCGGGAGGGCGGGAGAGCAGTACTTC

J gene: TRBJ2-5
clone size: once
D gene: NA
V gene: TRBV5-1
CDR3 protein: CASSLAFASGETQYF
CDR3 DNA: TGCGCCAGCAGCTTGGCCTTCGCGTCGGGTGAGACCCAGTACTTC

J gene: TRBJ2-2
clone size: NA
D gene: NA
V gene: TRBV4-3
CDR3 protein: CASTLGGGAGTGELFF
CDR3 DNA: TGCGCCAGCACCTTAGGCGGCGGGGCGGGCACCGGGGAGCTGTTTTTT

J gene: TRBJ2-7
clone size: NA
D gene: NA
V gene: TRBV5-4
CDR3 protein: CASSLGQSIHYEQYF
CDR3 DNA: TGTGCCAGCAGCCTGGGACAATCAATACACTACGAGCAGTACTTC

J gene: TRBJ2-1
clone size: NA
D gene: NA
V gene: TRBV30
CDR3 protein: CAWSIGALNNEQFF
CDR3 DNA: TGTGCCTGGAGTATCGGTGCCTTAAACAATGAGCAGTTCTTC

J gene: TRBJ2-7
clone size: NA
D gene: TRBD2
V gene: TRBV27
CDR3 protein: CASSPRTSGLGYEQYF
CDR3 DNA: TGTGCCAGCAGTCCACGGACTAGCGGGCTCGGGTACGAGCAGTACTTC

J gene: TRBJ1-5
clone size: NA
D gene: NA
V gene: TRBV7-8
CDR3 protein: CASSVTGGGNQPQHF
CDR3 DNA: TGTGCCAGCAGCGTTACAGGAGGGGGCAATCAGCCCCAGCATTTT

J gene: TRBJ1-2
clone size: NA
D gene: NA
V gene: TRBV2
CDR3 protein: CASRGGVGAYGYTF
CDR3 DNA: TGTGCCAGCAGGGGGGGGGTAGGGGCCTATGGCTACACCTTC

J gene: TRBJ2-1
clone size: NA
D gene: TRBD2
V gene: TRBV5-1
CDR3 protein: CASSLLGTSGAISYNEQFF
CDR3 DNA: TGCGCCAGCAGCCTCTTGGGGACTAGCGGGGCTATTTCCTACAATGAGCAGTTCTTC

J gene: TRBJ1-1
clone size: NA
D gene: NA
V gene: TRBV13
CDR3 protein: CASSSQNTEAFF
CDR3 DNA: TGTGCCAGCAGCTCCCAGAACACTGAAGCTTTCTTT

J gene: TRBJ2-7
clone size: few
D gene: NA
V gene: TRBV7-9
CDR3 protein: CASSWEAEQYF
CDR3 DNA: TGTGCCAGCAGCTGGGAGGCCGAGCAGTACTTC

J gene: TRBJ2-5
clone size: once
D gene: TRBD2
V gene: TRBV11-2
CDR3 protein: CASSLRTRVGQETQYF
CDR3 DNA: TGTGCCAGCAGCCTACGGACTAGAGTTGGACAAGAGACCCAGTACTTC

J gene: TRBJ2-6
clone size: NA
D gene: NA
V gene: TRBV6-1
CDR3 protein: CASSDNSGAGANVLTF
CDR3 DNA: TGTGCCAGCAGTGATAATAGCGGAGCTGGGGCCAACGTCCTGACTTTC

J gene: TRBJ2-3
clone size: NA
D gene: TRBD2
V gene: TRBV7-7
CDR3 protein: CASSLGLAGTDTQYF
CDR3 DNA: TGTGCTAGCAGCTTGGGGTTAGCGGGGACAGATACGCAGTATTTT

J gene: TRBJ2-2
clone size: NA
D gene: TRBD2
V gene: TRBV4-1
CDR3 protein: CASSQPGTRGTGELFF
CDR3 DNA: TGCGCCAGCAGCCAACCCGGGACTAGAGGTACCGGGGAGCTGTTTTTT

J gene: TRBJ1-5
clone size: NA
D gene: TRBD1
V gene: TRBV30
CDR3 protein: CAWSGQGGGQPQHF
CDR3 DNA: TGTGCCTGGAGCGGACAGGGCGGGGGTCAGCCCCAGCATTTT

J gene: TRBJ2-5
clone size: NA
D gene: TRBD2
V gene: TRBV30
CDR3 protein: CAWSSGGSYQETQYF
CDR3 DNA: TGTGCCTGGAGTTCTGGCGGGAGCTACCAAGAGACCCAGTACTTC

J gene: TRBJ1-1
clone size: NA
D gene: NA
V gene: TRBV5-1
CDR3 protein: CASSSTALNTEAFF
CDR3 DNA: TGCGCCAGCAGCTCCACGGCACTAAACACTGAAGCTTTCTTT

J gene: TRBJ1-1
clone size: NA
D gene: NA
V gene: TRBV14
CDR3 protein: CASSQIAGGQAFF
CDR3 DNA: TGTGCCAGCAGCCAAATAGCGGGGGGGCAAGCTTTCTTT

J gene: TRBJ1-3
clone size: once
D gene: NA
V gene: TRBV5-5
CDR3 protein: CASSLTRSSGNTIYF
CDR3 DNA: TGTGCCAGCAGCTTGACGAGATCTTCTGGAAACACCATATATTTT

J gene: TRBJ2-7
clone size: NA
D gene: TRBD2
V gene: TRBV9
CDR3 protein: CASSTGTSGTYEQYF
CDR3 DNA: TGTGCCAGCAGCACCGGGACTAGCGGTACCTACGAGCAGTACTTC

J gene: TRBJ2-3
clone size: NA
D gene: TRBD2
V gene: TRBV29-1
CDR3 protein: CSVVFSGGTDTQYF
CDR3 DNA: TGCAGCGTTGTTTTCAGCGGGGGCACAGATACGCAGTATTTT

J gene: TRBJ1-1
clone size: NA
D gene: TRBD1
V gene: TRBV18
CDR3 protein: CASSLDRGTEAFF
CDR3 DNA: TGTGCCAGCTCACTGGACAGGGGCACTGAAGCTTTCTTT

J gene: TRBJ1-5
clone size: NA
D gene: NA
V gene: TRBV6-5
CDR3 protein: CASSIRVNSNQPQHF
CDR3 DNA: TGTGCCAGCAGTATCAGGGTGAATAGCAATCAGCCCCAGCATTTT

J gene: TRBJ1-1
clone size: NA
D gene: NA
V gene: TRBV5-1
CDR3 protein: CASCSNTEAFF
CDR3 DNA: TGCGCCAGCTGTTCTAACACTGAAGCTTTCTTT

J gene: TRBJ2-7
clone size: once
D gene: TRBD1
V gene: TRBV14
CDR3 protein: CASSHLTGTGYEQYF
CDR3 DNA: TGTGCCAGCAGCCACCTAACCGGGACAGGGTACGAGCAGTACTTC

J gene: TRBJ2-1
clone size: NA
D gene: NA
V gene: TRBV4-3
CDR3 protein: CASSQGNLLYNEQFF
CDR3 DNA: TGCGCCAGCAGCCAAGGTAATCTTTTATACAATGAGCAGTTCTTC

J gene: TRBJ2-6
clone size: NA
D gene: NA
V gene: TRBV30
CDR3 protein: CAFGGGSGANVLTF
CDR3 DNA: TGTGCCTTCGGAGGGGGCTCAGGGGCCAACGTCCTGACTTTC

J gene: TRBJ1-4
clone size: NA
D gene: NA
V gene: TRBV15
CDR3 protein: CATSTYRDLEKLFF
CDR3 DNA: TGTGCCACCAGCACATACCGGGATCTCGAAAAACTGTTTTTT

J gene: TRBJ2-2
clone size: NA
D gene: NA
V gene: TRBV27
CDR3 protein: CASSLMGGTGELFF
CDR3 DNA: TGTGCCAGCAGTTTAATGGGGGGAACCGGGGAGCTGTTTTTT

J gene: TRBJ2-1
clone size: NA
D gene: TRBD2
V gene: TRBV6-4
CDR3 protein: CASSGTSGSNEQFF
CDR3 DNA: TGTGCCAGCAGTGGGACTAGCGGGAGCAATGAGCAGTTCTTC

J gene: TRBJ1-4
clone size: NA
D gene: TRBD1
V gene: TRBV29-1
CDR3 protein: CSVEDRTGLSEKLFF
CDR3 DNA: TGCAGCGTTGAAGATAGGACAGGGTTAAGTGAAAAACTGTTTTTT

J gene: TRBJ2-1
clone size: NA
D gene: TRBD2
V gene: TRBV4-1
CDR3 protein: CASSRVWLGGRVNEQFF
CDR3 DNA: TGCGCCAGCAGCCGCGTATGGCTAGGCGGGAGAGTAAATGAGCAGTTCTTC

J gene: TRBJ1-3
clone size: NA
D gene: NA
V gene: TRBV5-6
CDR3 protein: CASSFVGNTIYF
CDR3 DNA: TGTGCCAGCAGCTTTGTAGGAAACACCATATATTTT

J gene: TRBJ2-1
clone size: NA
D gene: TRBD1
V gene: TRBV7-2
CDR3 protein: CASRDRVYNEQFF
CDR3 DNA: TGTGCCTCCCGGGACAGGGTCTACAATGAGCAGTTCTTC